This T cell receptor (beta chain) was recorded in a study of blood T cell repertoires in COVID-19. Study overall: Sites across the United States, Italy and Spain contributed samples from acute and convalescent COVID-19. PBMCs, B-cell-depleted T cells, or T cells provided the cDNA or gDNA that made up the material.

Study processing details: Researchers report that nucleated cell counts were estimated from reference gene primer amplification. Some clones are missing from TCRdb's copy, which holds only in-frame ones; the method was immunoSEQ multiplex PCR. V and J calls and clone size follow that table, whereas D and trimming were derived from the DNA. The table includes roughly 160,000 clones, approximately 84% detected once. CDR1 and CDR2 (germline): LNHDA, SQIVND (reference sequence). V shed 3 bases and J shed 6 bases, with 16 bases lying between them. This CDR3 is 15 amino acids long. The sequence was collected from a man aged 50 to 59 who had recovered from COVID-19. The chain couples TRBV19 to TRBJ2-3; D is possibly TRBD1 (8 bases). The sequencing sample was made of PBMCs or T cells enriched from blood (not recorded which). CDR3 loop: CASSIRDRGGDTQYF. CDR3 nucleotides: TGTGCCAGTAGTATCCGCGACAGGGGAGGGGATACGCAGTATTTT.